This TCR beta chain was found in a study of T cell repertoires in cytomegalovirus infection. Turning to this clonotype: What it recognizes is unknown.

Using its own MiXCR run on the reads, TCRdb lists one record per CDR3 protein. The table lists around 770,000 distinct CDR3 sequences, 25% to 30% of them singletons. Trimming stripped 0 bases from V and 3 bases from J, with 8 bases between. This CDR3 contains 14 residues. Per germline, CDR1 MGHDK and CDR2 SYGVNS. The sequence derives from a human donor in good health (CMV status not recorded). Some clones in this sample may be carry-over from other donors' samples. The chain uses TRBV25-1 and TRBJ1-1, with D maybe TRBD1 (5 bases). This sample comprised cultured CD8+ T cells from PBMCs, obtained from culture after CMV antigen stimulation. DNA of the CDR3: TGTGCCAGCAGTGAATATCTGGGGGACACTGAAGCTTTCTTT. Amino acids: CASSEYLGDTEAFF. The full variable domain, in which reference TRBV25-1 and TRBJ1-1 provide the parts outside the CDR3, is EADIYQTPRYLVIGTGKKITLECSQTMGHDKMYWYQQDPGMELHLIHYSYGVNSTEKGDLSSESTVSRIRTEHFPLTLESARPSHTSQYLCASSEYLGDTEAFFGQGTRLTVV.